Listed here is a single T cell receptor (beta chain). This clonotype was seen many times. The antigen it recognizes is unknown. One base away there is no much larger clone; base qualities are not given. The data are from a study of T cells in Graves' hyperthyroidism and ophthalmopathy (dated by TCRdb to between 2018 and 2020). As for the study more broadly: Peripheral blood samples were taken at the time of initial diagnosis, prior to any treatment. Following sampling, methimazole starting at 30 mg daily was given to hyperthyroidism patients, and high-dose intravenous methylprednisolone was given to ophthalmopathy patients. The approximately 90 discovery patients were randomly split 7:3 into training and test sets. Thyroid tissue and blood T-cell repertoires from six Graves' hyperthyroidism patients were also compared in the study. TCR Vbeta CDR3 sequencing of 135 peripheral blood samples (about 45 ophthalmopathy, 75 or so hyperthyroidism and roughly 17 progressor patients) is reported in the paper. Whether ophthalmopathy could be predicted prospectively was tested in an independent validation cohort made up of roughly 19 hyperthyroidism patients plus 17 patients who later progressed to ophthalmopathy. A discovery cohort of about a hundred patients, 43 with Graves' ophthalmopathy and 57 with stable Graves' hyperthyroidism, was used to find distinguishing TCR V-J signatures.

What the authors observed across the whole study: In cross-validation, a model built on a 13 V-J signature told ophthalmopathy apart from stable hyperthyroidism with approximately 91% sensitivity and roughly 81% specificity, and in testing the same model reached 80%/75%. Sample size was not statistically predetermined, and investigators were not blinded to group allocation. Blood samples also contained most of the expanded thyroid clonotypes (frequency above 0.001), which suggests that blood repertoires may reflect thyroid immune responses. In validation, progression to ophthalmopathy was predicted by the model with almost 71% sensitivity and roughly 76% specificity, a median of approximately 6.5 months before onset.

Ends trimmed: V by 6 bases, J by 4 bases; bases unmatched to a gene: 14. The CDR3 holds 18 amino acids from the cysteine to the phenylalanine. Only CDR3 DNA remains: 54 bases, in frame from the first base. Stable Graves' hyperthyroidism was defined as the absence of progression to ophthalmopathy over 18 months of follow-up. Hyperthyroidism patients were newly diagnosed, with disease duration under 2 months, and aged 18 to 65 years. The study excluded patients with uncontrolled infections, other autoimmune diseases, pregnancy or lactation. Diagnoses relied on clinical symptoms, serum thyroxine and TRAb, thyroid ultrasound and orbital computed tomography. Ficoll-Paque density gradient centrifugation was used to isolate PBMCs from about 9 ml of fresh peripheral blood. Total RNA was extracted with Trizol reagent, and quality was checked on an Agilent 2100 Bioanalyzer. Amplification of TCR beta CDR3 regions was carried out from RNA transcripts. For the first round of RT-PCR on the TCR CDR3, the HTBI primer set was used together with the Qiagen OneStep RT-PCR kit. Libraries were constructed in a second round of multiplex PCR, after which size selection and purification were performed. Libraries were sequenced paired-end with 100 bp reads on an Illumina HiSeq2000. The authors processed their data as follows. SOAPnuke was used to process the raw data, removing reads that contained adapters or uncalled bases, had a mean Phred below 15, or lacked an exact match to the constant primer or identifier. High-quality paired reads were merged using COPE v1.2.5, and each unique nucleotide sequence was defined as a clonotype. Clonotypes were aligned to IMGT TRBV, TRBD and TRBJ reference segments using MiTCR v1.1. The analysis was restricted to V-J combinations with a frequency above 0.0001, which together covered 99% to 99.2% of the repertoires. The TCS score was defined as F50 (clonal expansion) divided by E x V (chaos), with BLOSUM62-based TCRdist calculated between CDR3 peptides within each V-J. Welch's t-statistics and random forest reduced 514 V-J features to around 14, which were used in a naive Bayes classifier (R e1071). Clones were called with MiXCR by TCRdb after fastp trimmed the public reads at Q25, and only in-frame beta chains were retained. Rows matching on CDR3 protein sequence are summarized as one entry with the most common DNA and genes. The authors' filters were not applied to this entry. The sample table holds hundreds of thousands of distinct CDR3 sequences, of which 13% to 15% were seen once. The ten largest clonotypes hold about 10% of the sample.

The sample taken for sequencing was blood. This TCR came from a woman aged 18-29 years with Graves' hyperthyroidism. This sequence uses TRBV12-3 or TRBV12-4 and TRBJ2-1, and TRBD2 matches 11 of the central bases. For the CDR3, the sequence is CASRTSGRFHNPYNEQFF. The bases read TGTGCCAGCAGAACTAGCGGGAGATTCCATAATCCGTACAATGAGCAGTTCTTC.